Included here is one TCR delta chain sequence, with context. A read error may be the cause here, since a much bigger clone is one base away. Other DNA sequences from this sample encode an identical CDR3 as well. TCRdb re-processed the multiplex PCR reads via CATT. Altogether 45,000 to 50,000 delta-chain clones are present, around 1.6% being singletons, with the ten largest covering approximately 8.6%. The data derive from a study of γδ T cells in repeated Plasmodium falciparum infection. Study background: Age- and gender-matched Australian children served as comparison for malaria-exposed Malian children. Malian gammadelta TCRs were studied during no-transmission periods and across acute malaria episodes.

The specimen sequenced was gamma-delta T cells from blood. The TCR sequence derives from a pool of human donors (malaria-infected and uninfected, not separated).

CDR3 residues: CALGELGLRTVGISLSDKPIF. CDR3 nucleotide sequence: TGTGCCCTTGGGGAACTCGGTCTTAGGACCGTGGGGATTAGTCTTAGCGATAAACCCATCTTT. The chain has TRDV1 and TRDJ1, with D possibly matching TRDD3 (6 bases). The germline CDR1 and CDR2 sequences are TSWWSYY and QGS. The CDR3 totals 21 residues.